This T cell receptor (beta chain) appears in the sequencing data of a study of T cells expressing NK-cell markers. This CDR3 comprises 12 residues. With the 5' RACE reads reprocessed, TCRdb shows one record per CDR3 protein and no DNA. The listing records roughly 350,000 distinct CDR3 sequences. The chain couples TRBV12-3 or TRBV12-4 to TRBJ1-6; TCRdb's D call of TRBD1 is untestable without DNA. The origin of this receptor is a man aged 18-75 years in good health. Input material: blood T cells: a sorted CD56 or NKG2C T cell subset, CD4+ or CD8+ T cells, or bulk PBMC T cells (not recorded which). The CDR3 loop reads CASTPGGGWLHF.